This entry describes one T cell receptor beta chain. Its specificity is not known. The data belong to a study of shared clonotypes between healthy human individuals. Study information: The plates for each donor numbered three CD4 naive, three CD4 memory, two CD8 naive and one CD8 memory. Findings and caveats of the study: As a rule, naive subsets had a larger estimated richness than memory subsets. At large depth, rarefaction still showed sorted-subset sequencing to be incomplete.

There are 13 residues in the CDR3. V lost 4 bases, J lost 2 bases, and 2 bases stayed unmatched. Germline V gene data show CDR1 as SGHNT and CDR2 as YYREEE (reference sequence). The naive CD8 population came from CD45RO-negative cells selected for CCR7, without terminally differentiated effector memory CD45RA+ cells. Each subset's genomic DNA was split evenly across several immunoSEQ plates. Libraries were prepared by immunoSEQ multiplex PCR; TCRdb keeps only in-frame clonotypes and omits some of them. The repertoire holds approximately 2,200,000 clones, with under 95% as singletons. The TCR originated in a man younger than 35 in good health. Some clones in this sample may be carry-over from other donors' samples. J is TRBJ1-2 and V is TRBV5-4; 7 nucleotides agree with TRBD1. Sequencing input: naive CD8+ T cells from PBMCs. The CDR3 DNA is TGTGCCAGCAGCGTGACAGGGAACTATGGCTACACCTTC. Translated, it gives CASSVTGNYGYTF.